These T cell receptor beta chains were read from a single sample in a study of blood T cell repertoires in COVID-19. Some clones are missing from TCRdb's copy, which holds only in-frame ones; the method was immunoSEQ multiplex PCR. Of around 170,000 clones in the sample, around 86% were seen once. Sequenced sample: peripheral blood. The receptors were sampled from a woman aged 40 to 50 with acute or convalescent COVID-19. Each CDR3 is given with its conserved first and last residue. D genes are given only for firm matches. Only some rows state a clone size, as once, few, many or a class for expanded clones.

clone_size j_call v_call d_call cdr3_aa cdr3_nt
. TRBJ2-7 TRBV2 . CASQDSTYEQYF TGTGCCAGCCAGGACAGCACCTACGAGCAGTACTTC
. TRBJ2-4 TRBV5-1 . CASSPEAAKNIQYF TGCGCCAGCAGCCCCGAAGCGGCCAAAAACATTCAGTACTTC
. TRBJ1-6 TRBV4-1 TRBD1 CASSQVQTGTGDRPLHF TGCGCCAGCAGCCAAGTCCAAACCGGGACAGGAGATAGACCCCTCCACTTT
. TRBJ1-2 TRBV5-4 TRBD1 CASSPQQGARTGYTF TGTGCCAGCAGCCCCCAACAGGGGGCAAGGACTGGCTACACCTTC
. TRBJ1-2 TRBV5-1 TRBD1 CASSPSADRGGGYTF TGCGCCAGCAGCCCATCAGCGGACAGGGGTGGCGGCTACACCTTC
few TRBJ1-3 TRBV20-1 TRBD1 CSASWTGSGNTIYF TGCAGTGCTAGTTGGACAGGCTCTGGAAACACCATATATTTT
. TRBJ2-1 TRBV7-8 . CASSLVASQSSYNEQFF TGTGCCAGCAGCTTAGTTGCTAGCCAAAGCTCCTACAATGAGCAGTTCTTC
. TRBJ1-4 TRBV5-1 TRBD1 CASSKGQEGEKLFF TGCGCCAGCAGCAAGGGACAGGAGGGTGAAAAACTGTTTTTT
. TRBJ1-2 TRBV28 . CASSLVEYGYTF TGTGCCAGCAGTTTGGTAGAGTATGGCTACACCTTC
. TRBJ1-5 TRBV30 . CACKRTGNQPQHF TGTGCCTGCAAGAGGACGGGGAATCAGCCCCAGCATTTT
. TRBJ2-5 TRBV2 TRBD1 CASSEGTGGGETQYF TGTGCCAGCAGTGAAGGAACAGGGGGCGGGGAGACCCAGTACTTC
once TRBJ1-5 TRBV10-3 TRBD1 CAISGDRGQQPQHF TGTGCCATCAGTGGGGACAGGGGGCAGCAGCCCCAGCATTTT
. TRBJ1-1 TRBV10-3 TRBD1 CASDRGMNTEAFF TGTGCCTCCGACAGGGGGATGAACACTGAAGCTTTCTTT
. TRBJ2-7 TRBV19 TRBD1 CASSPGTGTGYEQYF TGTGCCAGTAGTCCCGGGACAGGGACGGGCTACGAGCAGTACTTC
. TRBJ2-7 TRBV3-1/TRBV3-2 TRBD2 CASSRAGGPSEQYF TGTGCCAGCAGCCGAGCGGGGGGGCCCAGCGAGCAGTACTTC
. TRBJ1-1 TRBV7-9 . CASPLAQGWYTEAFF TGTGCCAGCCCCTTAGCGCAGGGGTGGTACACTGAAGCTTTCTTT
. TRBJ1-1 TRBV5-4 . CASSLVFGGSGTEAFF TGTGCCAGCAGCTTGGTTTTCGGGGGGAGTGGCACTGAAGCTTTCTTT
. TRBJ2-1 TRBV3-1/TRBV3-2 TRBD2 CARDSPAGGPHNEQFF TGTGCCAGAGATTCTCCAGCGGGGGGGCCCCACAATGAGCAGTTCTTC
. TRBJ1-2 TRBV3-1/TRBV3-2 TRBD1 CASSQSTGTASYTF TGTGCCAGCAGCCAGTCCACCGGGACAGCCTCCTACACCTTC
. TRBJ2-1 TRBV28 . CASSGVRDEQFF TGTGCCAGCTCAGGTGTTCGCGATGAGCAGTTCTTC
. TRBJ2-1 TRBV4-1 TRBD1 CASSSPPRGRDNEQFF TGCGCCAGCAGCTCACCGCCAAGGGGGCGCGACAATGAGCAGTTCTTC
. TRBJ2-2 TRBV24-1 TRBD1 CATSDPGTVTGELFF TGTGCCACCAGTGATCCCGGGACAGTCACCGGGGAGCTGTTTTTT
once TRBJ1-5 TRBV2 . CASSEGRIGRWPQHF TGTGCCAGCAGTGAAGGCAGAATTGGTCGTTGGCCCCAGCATTTT
. TRBJ2-5 TRBV24-1 TRBD1 CATSAGQGRGETQYF TGTGCCACCAGTGCGGGACAGGGGCGAGGGGAGACCCAGTACTTC
. TRBJ2-5 TRBV2 . CASSERQETQYF TGTGCCAGCAGTGAGAGGCAAGAGACCCAGTACTTC
. TRBJ1-2 TRBV4-2 TRBD1 CASSSLSTGDGGGANYGYTF TGTGCCAGCAGCTCCCTCTCGACAGGGGATGGAGGTGGAGCTAACTATGGCTACACCTTC
. TRBJ2-3 TRBV27 TRBD2 CASSLRTSGSNTQYF TGTGCCAGCAGTTTAAGGACTAGCGGGAGTAATACGCAGTATTTT
few TRBJ2-1 TRBV27 . CASSSSLSYNEQFF TGTGCCAGCAGTTCCAGTCTCTCCTACAATGAGCAGTTCTTC
. TRBJ2-1 TRBV1 . CTSSQDTGVYNEQFF TGCACCAGCAGCCAAGATACGGGAGTCTACAATGAGCAGTTCTTC
. TRBJ1-6 TRBV19 TRBD1 CASSHGQDNSPLHF TGTGCCAGTAGCCATGGACAGGATAATTCACCCCTCCACTTT
. TRBJ2-3 TRBV13 . CASSSPVQGTDTQYF TGTGCCAGCAGCTCCCCCGTGCAGGGCACAGATACGCAGTATTTT
. TRBJ2-1 TRBV16 . CASSRASHNEQFF TGTGCCAGCAGCCGGGCCAGCCACAATGAGCAGTTCTTC
. TRBJ2-2 TRBV3-1/TRBV3-2 . CASSRVSGELFF TGTGCCAGCAGCCGTGTATCCGGGGAGCTGTTTTTT
. TRBJ2-3 TRBV6-5 . CASGHGRTDTQYF TGTGCCAGCGGACACGGACGGACAGATACGCAGTATTTT
. TRBJ1-5 TRBV3-1/TRBV3-2 . CASSQDLGRRPQHF TGTGCCAGCAGCCAAGATCTTGGGAGGCGGCCCCAGCATTTT
. TRBJ1-5 TRBV30 . CAWSAAIASQPQHF TGTGCCTGGAGTGCCGCCATTGCGAGTCAGCCCCAGCATTTT
. TRBJ1-6 TRBV11-2 . CASSSGQSNSPLHF TGTGCCAGCAGCTCCGGACAGAGTAATTCACCCCTCCACTTT
few TRBJ1-2 TRBV5-4 . CASSLAGGVYGYTF TGTGCCAGCAGCTTGGCTGGGGGCGTCTATGGCTACACCTTC
. TRBJ1-1 TRBV6-1 . CASSDGGHTEAFF TGTGCCAGCAGTGACGGGGGACACACTGAAGCTTTCTTT
. TRBJ1-5 TRBV19 TRBD1 CASSIQGGNQPQHF TGTGCCAGTAGTATCCAGGGGGGCAATCAGCCCCAGCATTTT
. TRBJ2-7 TRBV6-2/TRBV6-3 . CASSYVSAYEQYF TGTGCCAGCAGTTACGTCAGCGCCTACGAGCAGTACTTC
. TRBJ1-2 TRBV27 . CASSLTDSFYGYTF TGTGCCAGCAGTTTGACGGACTCCTTCTATGGCTACACCTTC
few TRBJ2-2 TRBV3-1/TRBV3-2 TRBD2 CASSHSGSGTGELFF TGTGCCAGCAGTCATAGCGGGAGTGGGACCGGGGAGCTGTTTTTT
few TRBJ1-4 TRBV7-9 TRBD1 CASSFGTGVNEKLFF TGTGCCAGCAGCTTTGGGACAGGGGTTAATGAAAAACTGTTTTTT
. TRBJ1-2 TRBV3-1/TRBV3-2 TRBD1 CASSQVTRGQGGYTF TGTGCCAGCAGCCAAGTTACCAGGGGGCAAGGTGGCTACACCTTC
. TRBJ1-3 TRBV19 . CASTRSGAAGNTIYF TGTGCCAGTACCAGATCAGGGGCGGCTGGAAACACCATATATTTT
. TRBJ2-1 TRBV27 TRBD1 CASSWTGLNEQFF TGTGCCAGCAGTTGGACAGGGCTGAATGAGCAGTTCTTC
. TRBJ1-3 TRBV9 TRBD1 CASSPGGSGNTIYF TGTGCCAGCAGCCCAGGGGGTTCTGGAAACACCATATATTTT
. TRBJ2-3 TRBV7-6 . CASSLLQGTDTQYF TGTGCCAGCAGCTTATTACAGGGCACAGATACGCAGTATTTT
. TRBJ2-7 TRBV28 . CASSFRGYMSDEQYF TGTGCCAGCAGTTTTAGGGGTTACATGTCCGACGAGCAGTACTTC
. TRBJ1-1 TRBV5-1 . CASRGEGEAFF TGCGCCAGCCGGGGAGAGGGTGAAGCTTTCTTT
. TRBJ2-3 TRBV7-2 TRBD2 CASSSVAGFADTQYF TGTGCCAGCAGCTCCGTAGCGGGGTTTGCAGATACGCAGTATTTT